The present TCR beta chain was sequenced within a study of long-term antiretroviral therapy in people with HIV. General observations from the study: Versus controls, repertoires in people with HIV had narrower CDR3 length ranges.

CDR1 SGHRS and CDR2 YFSETQ come from the germline V gene. The CDR3 is 14 amino acids. Losses at the gene ends were 0 bases for V and 5 bases for J; bases not matched to a gene: 4. Researchers ran immunoSEQ v3.0 at survey level. The assay was immunoSEQ multiplex PCR, and TCRdb's table has in-frame clones only and misses some. The data hold around 16,000 clones, with approximately 80% observed a single time. To note about this clone: Its target is unknown.

The TCR was taken from a woman aged 40 to 49 with HIV. This chain joins TRBV5-1 and TRBJ1-1; 7 bases map to TRBD1. Specimen: unsorted PBMCs, collected about 3.3 years after starting antiretroviral therapy. The CDR3 DNA reads as TGCGCCAGCAGCTTGGACAGGGGAGGGACTGAAGCTTTCTTT. This sequence encodes CASSLDRGGTEAFF.